This T cell receptor (beta chain) was captured in a study of T cell responses to AZD1222 COVID-19 vaccine. Repertoires were generated with immunoSEQ multiplex PCR, while TCRdb's copy carries only in-frame clones and drops some. The sample includes about 82,000 clones, 85% to 95% of them seen just once. The count of this clone is one. This CDR3 is also generated by other DNA sequences in the sample. The CDR3 runs 14 residues. Per germline, CDR1 SGDLS and CDR2 YYNGEE. The V and J ends lost 2 bases and 3 bases, in that order; junction bases with no gene match: 2. Sequencing was performed on peripheral blood, taken on day 0 of AZD1222 vaccination. This receptor was taken from an adult in good health. This rearrangement joins TRBV9 to TRBJ1-5; 7 bases align to TRBD1. The CDR3 here is CASSVGQSNQPQHF. The CDR3 nucleotides read TGTGCCAGCAGCGTGGGACAGTCCAATCAGCCCCAGCATTTT.